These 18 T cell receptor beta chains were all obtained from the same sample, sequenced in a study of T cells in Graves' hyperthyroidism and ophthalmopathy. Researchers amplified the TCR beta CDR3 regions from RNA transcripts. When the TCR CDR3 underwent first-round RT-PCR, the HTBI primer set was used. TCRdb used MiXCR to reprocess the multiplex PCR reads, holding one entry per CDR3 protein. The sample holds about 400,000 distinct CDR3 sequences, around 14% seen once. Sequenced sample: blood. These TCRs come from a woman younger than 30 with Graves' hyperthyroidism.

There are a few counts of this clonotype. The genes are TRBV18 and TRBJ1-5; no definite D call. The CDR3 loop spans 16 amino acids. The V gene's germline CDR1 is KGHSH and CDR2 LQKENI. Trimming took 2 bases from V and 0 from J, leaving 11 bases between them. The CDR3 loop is CASSPRRFDSNQPQHF. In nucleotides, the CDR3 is TGTGCCAGCTCACCAAGGCGATTTGATAGCAATCAGCCCCAGCATTTT.

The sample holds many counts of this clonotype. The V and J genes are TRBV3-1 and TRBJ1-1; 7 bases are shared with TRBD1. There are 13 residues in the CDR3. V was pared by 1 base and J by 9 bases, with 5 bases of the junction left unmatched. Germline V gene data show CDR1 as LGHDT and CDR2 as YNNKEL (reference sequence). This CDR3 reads CASSQGPGQKAFF. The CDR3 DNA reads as TGTGCCAGCAGCCAAGGACCGGGACAGAAAGCTTTCTTT. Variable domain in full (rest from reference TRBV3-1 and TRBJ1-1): DTAVSQTPKYLVTQMGNDKSIKCEQNLGHDTMYWYKQDSKKFLKIMFSYNNKELIINETVPNRFSPKSPDKAHLNLHINSLELGDSAVYFCASSQGPGQKAFFGQGTRLTVV.

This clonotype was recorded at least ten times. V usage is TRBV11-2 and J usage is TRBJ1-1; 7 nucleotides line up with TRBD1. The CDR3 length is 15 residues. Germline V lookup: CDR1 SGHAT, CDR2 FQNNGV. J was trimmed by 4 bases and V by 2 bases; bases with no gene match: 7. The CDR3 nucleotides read TGTGCCAGCAGCTTATTGAGGGGGCTAGGCACTGAAGCTTTCTTT. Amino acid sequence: CASSLLRGLGTEAFF.

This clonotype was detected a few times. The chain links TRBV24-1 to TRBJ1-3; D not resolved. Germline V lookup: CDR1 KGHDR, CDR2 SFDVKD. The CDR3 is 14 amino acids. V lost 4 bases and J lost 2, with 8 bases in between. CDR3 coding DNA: TGTGCCACCAGTGACTCACGGACTGGAAACACCATATATTTT. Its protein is CATSDSRTGNTIYF.

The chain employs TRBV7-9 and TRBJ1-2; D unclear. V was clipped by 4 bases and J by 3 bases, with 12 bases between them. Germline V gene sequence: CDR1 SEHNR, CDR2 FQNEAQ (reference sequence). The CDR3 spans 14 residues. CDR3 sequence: CASSSLNWDYGYTF. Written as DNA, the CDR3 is TGTGCCAGCAGCTCCTTAAACTGGGACTATGGCTACACCTTC.

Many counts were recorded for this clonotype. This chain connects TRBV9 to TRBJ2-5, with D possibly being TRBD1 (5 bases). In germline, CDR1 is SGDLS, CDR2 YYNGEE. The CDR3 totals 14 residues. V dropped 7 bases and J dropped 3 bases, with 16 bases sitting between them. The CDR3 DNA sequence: TGTGCCAGCTCCACGTCAGGGAATAAAGAGACCCAGTACTTC. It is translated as CASSTSGNKETQYF.

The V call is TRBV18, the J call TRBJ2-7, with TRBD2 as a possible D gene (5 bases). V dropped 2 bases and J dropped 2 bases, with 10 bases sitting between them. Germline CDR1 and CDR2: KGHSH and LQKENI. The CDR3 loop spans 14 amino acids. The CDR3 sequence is CASSPVRAPYEQYF. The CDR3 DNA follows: TGTGCCAGCTCACCAGTGCGGGCGCCCTACGAGCAGTACTTC. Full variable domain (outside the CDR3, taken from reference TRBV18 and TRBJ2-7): NAGVMQNPRHLVRRRGQEARLRCSPMKGHSHVYWYRQLPEEGLKFMVYLQKENIIDESGMPKERFSAEFPKEGPSILRIQQVVRGDSAAYFCASSPVRAPYEQYFGPGTRLTVT.

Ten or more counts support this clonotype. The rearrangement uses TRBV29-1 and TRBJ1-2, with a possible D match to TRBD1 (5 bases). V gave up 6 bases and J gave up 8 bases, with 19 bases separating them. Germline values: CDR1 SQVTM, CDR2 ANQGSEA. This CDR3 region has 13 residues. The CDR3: CSVFARAGKGYTF. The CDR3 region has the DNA TGCAGCGTCTTCGCCCGGGCAGGGAAAGGCTACACCTTC. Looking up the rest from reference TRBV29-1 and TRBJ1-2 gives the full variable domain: SAVISQKPSRDICQRGTSLTIQCQVDSQVTMMFWYRQQPGQSLTLIATANQGSEATYESGFVIDKFPISRPNLTFSTLTVSNMSPEDSSIYLCSVFARAGKGYTFGSGTRLTVV.

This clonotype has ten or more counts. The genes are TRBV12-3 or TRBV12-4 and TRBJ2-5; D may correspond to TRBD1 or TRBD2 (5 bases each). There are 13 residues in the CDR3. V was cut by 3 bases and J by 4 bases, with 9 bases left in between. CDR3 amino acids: CASSFKGRETQYF. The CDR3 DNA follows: TGTGCCAGCAGTTTCAAGGGGAGAGAGACCCAGTACTTC.

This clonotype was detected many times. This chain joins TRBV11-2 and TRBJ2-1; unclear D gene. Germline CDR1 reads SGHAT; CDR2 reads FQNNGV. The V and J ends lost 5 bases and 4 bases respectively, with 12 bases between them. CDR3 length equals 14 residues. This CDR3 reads CASSQPRRYNEQFF. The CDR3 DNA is TGTGCCAGCAGCCAGCCGAGACGATACAATGAGCAGTTCTTC.

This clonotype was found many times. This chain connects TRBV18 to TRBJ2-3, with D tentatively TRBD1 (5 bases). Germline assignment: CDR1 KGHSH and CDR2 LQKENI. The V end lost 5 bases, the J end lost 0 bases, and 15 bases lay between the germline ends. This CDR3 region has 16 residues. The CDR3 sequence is CASSKRQSKSTDTQYF. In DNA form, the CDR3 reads TGTGCCAGCTCAAAGAGACAGAGTAAGAGCACAGATACGCAGTATTTT.

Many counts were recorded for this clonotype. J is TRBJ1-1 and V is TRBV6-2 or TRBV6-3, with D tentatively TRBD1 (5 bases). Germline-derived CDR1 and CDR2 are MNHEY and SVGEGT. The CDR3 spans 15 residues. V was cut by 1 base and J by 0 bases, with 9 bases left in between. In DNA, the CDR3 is TGTGCCAGCAGTTACTGGACAAGGATGAACACTGAAGCTTTCTTT. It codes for CASSYWTRMNTEAFF.

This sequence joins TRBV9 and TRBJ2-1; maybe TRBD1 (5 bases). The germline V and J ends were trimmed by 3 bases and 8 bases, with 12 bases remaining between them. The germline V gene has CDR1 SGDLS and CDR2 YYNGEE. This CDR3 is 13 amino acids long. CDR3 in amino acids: CASSGNKGDEQFF. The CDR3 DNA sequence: TGTGCCAGCAGCGGAAATAAAGGGGATGAGCAGTTCTTC. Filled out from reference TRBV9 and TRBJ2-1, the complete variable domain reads DSGVTQTPKHLITATGQRVTLRCSPRSGDLSVYWYQQSLDQGLQFLIQYYNGEERAKGNILERFSAQQFPDLHSELNLSSLELGDSALYFCASSGNKGDEQFFGPGTRLTVL.

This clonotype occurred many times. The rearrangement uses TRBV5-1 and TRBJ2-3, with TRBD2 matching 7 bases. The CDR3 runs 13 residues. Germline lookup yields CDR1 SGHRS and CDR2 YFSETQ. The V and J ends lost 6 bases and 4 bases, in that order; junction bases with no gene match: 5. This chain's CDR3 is CASTVRGADTQYF. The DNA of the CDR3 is TGCGCCAGCACAGTACGGGGGGCAGATACGCAGTATTTT.

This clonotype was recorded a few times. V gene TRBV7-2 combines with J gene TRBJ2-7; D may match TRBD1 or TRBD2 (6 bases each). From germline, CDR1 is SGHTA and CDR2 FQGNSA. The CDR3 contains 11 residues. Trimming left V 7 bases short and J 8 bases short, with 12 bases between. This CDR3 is CASTLGGQQYF. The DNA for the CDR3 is TGTGCCAGCACGCTCGGGGGCCAGCAGTACTTC.

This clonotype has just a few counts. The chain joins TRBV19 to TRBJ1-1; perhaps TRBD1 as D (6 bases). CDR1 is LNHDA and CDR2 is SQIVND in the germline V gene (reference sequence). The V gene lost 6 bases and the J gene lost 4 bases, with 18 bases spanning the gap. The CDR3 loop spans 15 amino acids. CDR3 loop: CASSLRGGASTEAFF. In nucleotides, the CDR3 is TGTGCCAGTAGCCTACGAGGGGGGGCTAGCACTGAAGCTTTCTTT. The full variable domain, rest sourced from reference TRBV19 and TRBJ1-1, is DGGITQSPKYLFRKEGQNVTLSCEQNLNHDAMYWYRQDPGQGLRLIYYSQIVNDFQKGDIAEGYSVSREKKESFPLTVTSAQKNPTAFYLCASSLRGGASTEAFFGQGTRLTVV.

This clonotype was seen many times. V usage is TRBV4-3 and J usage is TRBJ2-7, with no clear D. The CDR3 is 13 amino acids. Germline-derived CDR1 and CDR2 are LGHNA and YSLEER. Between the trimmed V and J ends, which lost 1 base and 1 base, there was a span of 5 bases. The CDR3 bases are TGCGCCAGCAGCCAAGGCACTTCCTACGAGCAGTACTTC. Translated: CASSQGTSYEQYF.

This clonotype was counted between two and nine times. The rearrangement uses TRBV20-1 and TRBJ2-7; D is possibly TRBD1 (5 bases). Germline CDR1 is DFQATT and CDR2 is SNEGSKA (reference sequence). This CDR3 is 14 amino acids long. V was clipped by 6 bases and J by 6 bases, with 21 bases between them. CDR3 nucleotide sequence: TGCAGTGCCCCACCCCCAGGGTATAGATCCGAGCAGTACTTC. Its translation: CSAPPPGYRSEQYF.